The 10 T cell receptor beta chains in this list originate from one sample, sequenced in a study of identical twins (dated by TCRdb to 2015 to 2016). Library preparation employed 5' RACE. The data were produced on an Illumina HiSeq 2000. TCRdb passed the public sequencing reads through fastp at Q25 and MiXCR, retaining productive beta sequences. Each entry merges the rows of one CDR3 protein and shows their most common DNA and genes. The sample table holds 350,000 or so distinct CDR3 sequences, of which about 9% were seen once. The top ten hold approximately 8.9% of the sample. Sequenced: naive T cells sorted from blood. Reading the label with the study, this specimen's cell subset or site is: cells isolated with a human naive T-cell isolation kit. The origin of the receptors is a woman in her 50s in good health.

The rearrangement joins TRBV4-1 to TRBJ2-5, with D perhaps being TRBD1 or TRBD2 (5 bases each). V lost 4 bases and J 1 base, leaving 16 bases between the germline ends. Germline lookup yields CDR1 MGHRA and CDR2 YSYEKL. This CDR3 is built from 16 residues. Here the CDR3 reads CASSRQPPGSQETQYF. CDR3 bases: TGCGCCAGCAGCCGACAACCCCCAGGGAGCCAAGAGACCCAGTACTTC.

This chain uses TRBV10-3 with TRBJ1-1; D may be TRBD1 (5 bases). The germline V gene encodes CDR1 ENHRY and CDR2 SYGVKD. This CDR3 comprises 14 residues. V dropped 4 bases and J dropped 7 bases, with 16 bases sitting between them. CDR3 nucleotide sequence: TGTGCCATCAGTGTGGCGGGGACGGGGGTTGAAGCTTTCTTT. Protein: CAISVAGTGVEAFF.

V and J are TRBV5-1 and TRBJ1-4; D call uncertain. This CDR3 is built from 14 residues. Trimming took off 0 bases at V and 4 bases at J, with 7 bases between the two ends. Germline V gene lookup returns CDR1 SGHRS and CDR2 YFSETQ. As DNA, the CDR3 is TGCGCCAGCAGCTTGGAAGGGATTAATGAAAAACTGTTTTTT. Its translation: CASSLEGINEKLFF.

This clonotype has at least ten counts. J is TRBJ2-4 and V is TRBV12-3 or TRBV12-4; D call uncertain. The CDR3 totals 11 residues. Trimming stripped 7 bases from V and 0 bases from J, with 1 base between. CDR3: CASTAKNIQYF. CDR3 bases: TGTGCCAGCACAGCCAAAAACATTCAGTACTTC.

This clonotype was seen only a few times. The chain is built from TRBV5-1 and TRBJ2-7; perhaps TRBD1 as D (6 bases). This CDR3 is 14 amino acids long. Trimming cost V 3 bases and J 2 bases, with 12 bases left between them. Germline values: CDR1 SGHRS, CDR2 YFSETQ. The CDR3 DNA follows: TGCGCCAGCAGCTCTTTAGACAGGACCTACGAGCAGTACTTC. Its protein is CASSSLDRTYEQYF.

This rearrangement joins TRBV20-1 to TRBJ1-1; no reliable D call. The CDR3 contains 11 residues. V was pared by 7 bases and J by 2 bases, with 8 bases between. The germline V gene encodes CDR1 DFQATT and CDR2 SNEGSKA (reference sequence). CDR3 sequence (DNA): TGCAGTGTGGTCGTAAACACTGAAGCTTTCTTT. Translating gives CSVVVNTEAFF.

In this sample, this clonotype turned up a few times. The genes are TRBV6-1 and TRBJ1-2, with unresolved D. This CDR3 contains 12 residues. From germline, CDR1 is MNHNS and CDR2 SASEGT. The germline V and J ends were trimmed by 2 bases and 6 bases, with 7 bases remaining between them. CDR3 nucleotides: TGTGCCAGCAGTGAACCTGGTGATGGCTACACCTTC. It translates to CASSEPGDGYTF.

This chain links TRBV5-1 with TRBJ1-2; unclear D gene. The germline gives CDR1 SGHRS, CDR2 YFSETQ. This CDR3 region has 14 residues. The V end lost 2 bases, the J end lost 4 bases, and 12 bases lay between the germline ends. This CDR3 reads CASSFSTSSYGYTF. The DNA of the CDR3 is TGCGCCAGCAGCTTTTCTACCAGTTCCTATGGCTACACCTTC.

This clonotype was counted at least ten times. V usage is TRBV20-1 and J usage is TRBJ2-5, with D hard to call. CDR1 is DFQATT, CDR2 SNEGSKA, per germline (reference sequence). Trimming removed 4 bases from V and 2 bases from J, with 17 bases in between. The CDR3 is made up of 15 amino acids. The CDR3 DNA is TGCAGTGCTATGAACAGACTTACTCTACAAGAGACCCAGTACTTC. It encodes CSAMNRLTLQETQYF.

The rearrangement uses TRBV20-1 and TRBJ2-1; tentative D call: TRBD2 (6 bases). The V gene lost 3 bases and the J gene lost 3 bases, with 12 bases spanning the gap. The CDR3 runs to 14 residues. Germline values: CDR1 DFQATT, CDR2 SNEGSKA (reference sequence). The CDR3 DNA is TGCAGTGCTAGGACTCCGGGAGACTACAATGAGCAGTTCTTC. Translated, it gives CSARTPGDYNEQFF.